The 30 T cell receptor beta chains listed next were all sequenced from one sample in a study of OX40 agonist ivuxolimab in advanced cancers. Sequencing was performed with immunoSEQ multiplex PCR; in TCRdb, only in-frame clones are kept and a portion is missing. The sample includes about 71,000 clones, 85% to 95% of them seen just once. The sample in question was CD4+ or CD8+ T cells sorted from blood, obtained in a trial of the OX40 agonist ivuxolimab. The receptors originated from an adult with an advanced solid tumor such as melanoma, head and neck, liver or kidney cancer.

The DNA for the CDR3 is TGTGCCAGCACCCGACTAGCGGCCCACAATGAGCAGTTCTTC. This translates into CASTRLAAHNEQFF. This chain uses TRBV6-5 with TRBJ2-1; 9 nucleotides agree with TRBD2. Per the germline V gene, CDR1 is MNHEY and CDR2 is SVGAGI. V lost 7 bases to trimming and J lost 5 bases; unmatched junction nucleotides: 6. The CDR3 loop spans 14 amino acids.

The V call is TRBV4-3, the J call TRBJ1-2; a weak D match, TRBD1 (6 bases). Trimming removed 0 bases from V and 3 bases from J, with 14 bases in between. The CDR3 is made up of 16 amino acids. CDR1 is LGHNA, CDR2 YSLEER, per germline. CDR3 amino acids: CASSQDRGARYYGYTF. The CDR3 nucleotides read TGCGCCAGCAGCCAAGATAGGGGGGCGCGGTACTATGGCTACACCTTC.

The genes are TRBV19 and TRBJ2-7; no clear D gene. Germline CDR1 LNHDA, CDR2 SQIVND (reference sequence). V was clipped by 3 bases and J by 2 bases, with 11 bases between them. The CDR3 loop spans 14 amino acids. The chain's CDR3 is CASSMMGSAYEQYF. Written as DNA, the CDR3 is TGTGCCAGTAGTATGATGGGGTCGGCCTACGAGCAGTACTTC. Looking up the rest from reference TRBV19 and TRBJ2-7 gives the full variable domain: DGGITQSPKYLFRKEGQNVTLSCEQNLNHDAMYWYRQDPGQGLRLIYYSQIVNDFQKGDIAEGYSVSREKKESFPLTVTSAQKNPTAFYLCASSMMGSAYEQYFGPGTRLTVT.

The J gene is TRBJ2-7, the V gene TRBV7-9; D unresolved. The V gene lost 5 bases and the J gene lost 2 bases, with 10 bases spanning the gap. The CDR3 is 13 residues long. The V gene's germline CDR1 is SEHNR and CDR2 FQNEAQ (reference sequence). The CDR3 protein is CASSPGEPYEQYF. In nucleotides, the CDR3 is TGTGCCAGCAGCCCGGGTGAGCCCTACGAGCAGTACTTC.

This chain links TRBV5-1 with TRBJ2-7, with TRBD1 as a possible D gene (5 bases). Germline V gene data show CDR1 as SGHRS and CDR2 as YFSETQ. This CDR3 is 15 amino acids long. The germline V and J ends were trimmed by 0 bases and 3 bases, with 13 bases remaining between them. The chain's CDR3 is CASSLATTALYEQYF. The CDR3 nucleotides read TGCGCCAGCAGCTTGGCCACGACAGCCCTCTACGAGCAGTACTTC.

This chain uses TRBV27 with TRBJ2-7, with D unclear. The V gene lost 4 bases and the J gene lost 0 bases, with 13 bases spanning the gap. CDR3 size: 15 residues. Germline V gives CDR1 MNHEY, CDR2 SMNVEV (reference sequence). CDR3 residues: CASSSAGVLSYEQYF. DNA of the CDR3: TGTGCCAGCAGTTCCGCAGGCGTACTCTCCTACGAGCAGTACTTC.

The gene calls are TRBV6-6 and TRBJ1-1; D is undetermined. The CDR3 sequence is 13 residues long. The germline gives CDR1 MNHNY, CDR2 SVGAGI (reference sequence). V lost 0 bases and J lost 7, with 9 bases in between. CDR3 amino acids: CASSYSTRVEAFF. DNA for the CDR3: TGTGCCAGCAGTTACTCGACGCGGGTTGAAGCTTTCTTT.

The chain links TRBV7-6 to TRBJ2-7; 10 bases align to TRBD2. CDR1 and CDR2 (germline): SGHVS, FNYEAQ. After removal of 5 bases from V and 5 bases from J, the junction contained 9 bases not matched to a gene. The CDR3 spans 15 residues. The DNA of the CDR3 is TGTGCCAGCAGCCCCCAAGCGGGAGGGCCCGACGAGCAGTACTTC. Amino acids: CASSPQAGGPDEQYF.

The chain combines TRBV4-3 with TRBJ2-5; D remains unclear. The J call could be wrong; TRBJ2-7 is a better fit for the DNA end. The CDR3 consists of 13 residues. Germline assignment: CDR1 LGHNA and CDR2 YSLEER. CDR3 sequence reads: CASSQDSSYEQYF. In nucleotides, the CDR3 is TGCGCCAGCAGCCAAGATAGTTCCTACGAGCAGTACTTC.

The chain couples TRBV11-2 to TRBJ1-5; no definite D call. V lost 3 bases and J lost 0, with 9 bases in between. The germline CDR1 and CDR2 sequences are SGHAT and FQNNGV. The CDR3 runs 15 residues. The CDR3 reads CASSFAGYSNQPQHF. Here the CDR3 DNA reads TGTGCCAGCAGCTTCGCAGGCTATAGCAATCAGCCCCAGCATTTT.

The V and J genes are TRBV14 and TRBJ2-2; D is undetermined. CDR1 is SGHDN and CDR2 is FVKESK in the germline V gene. Trimming shortened V by 4 bases and J by 6 bases, and 6 bases separated the two germline ends. There are 12 residues in the CDR3. The CDR3 DNA reads TGTGCCAGCAGCCGGCCAGCCGGGGAGCTGTTTTTT. Its translation: CASSRPAGELFF.

The gene calls are TRBV29-1 and TRBJ1-1; D remains ambiguous. This CDR3 has 11 residues. V lost 3 bases and J 5 bases, leaving 7 bases between the germline ends. Germline V gives CDR1 SQVTM, CDR2 ANQGSEA. The CDR3 here is CSVDVSTEAFF. The CDR3, as DNA: TGCAGCGTTGATGTATCGACTGAAGCTTTCTTT.

The chain links TRBV9 to TRBJ2-1; D unclear. The CDR3 is 15 amino acids. Germline-derived CDR1 and CDR2 are SGDLS and YYNGEE. Trimming took off 3 bases at V and 0 bases at J, with 10 bases between the two ends. CDR3 nucleotides: TGTGCCAGCAGCGAAGAGGCTAGCTCCTACAATGAGCAGTTCTTC. Its translation: CASSEEASSYNEQFF.

This clone was seen just once. The V and J genes are TRBV18 and TRBJ1-1; D remains ambiguous. The CDR3 is made up of 18 amino acids. The germline V gene encodes CDR1 KGHSH and CDR2 LQKENI. With 2 bases removed from V and 0 bases from J, the gap between germline ends came to 19 bases. The CDR3 sequence is CASSPVSIRALLNTEAFF. The CDR3 DNA sequence: TGTGCCAGCTCACCAGTTAGTATCAGAGCGCTCTTGAACACTGAAGCTTTCTTT. Looking up the rest from reference TRBV18 and TRBJ1-1 gives the full variable domain: NAGVMQNPRHLVRRRGQEARLRCSPMKGHSHVYWYRQLPEEGLKFMVYLQKENIIDESGMPKERFSAEFPKEGPSILRIQQVVRGDSAAYFCASSPVSIRALLNTEAFFGQGTRLTVV.

The rearrangement links TRBV6-5 to TRBJ2-5; the D call may be TRBD1 or TRBD2 (5 bases each). The V and J ends lost 4 bases and 5 bases respectively, with 17 bases between them. CDR1 is MNHEY and CDR2 is SVGAGI in the germline V gene. The CDR3 sequence is 15 residues long. Written as DNA, the CDR3 is TGTGCCAGCAGTTCACTAGACACCCCAGGGGAGACCCAGTACTTC. This gives the protein CASSSLDTPGETQYF.

The rearrangement uses TRBV4-3 and TRBJ2-1; possible D gene TRBD1, 5 bases. Trimming took off 0 bases at V and 3 bases at J, with 12 bases between the two ends. The CDR3 is made up of 16 amino acids. Germline-derived CDR1 and CDR2 are LGHNA and YSLEER. The CDR3 region has the DNA TGCGCCAGCAGCCAAGAAACAGGCCCTAGCTACAATGAGCAGTTCTTC. Protein sequence: CASSQETGPSYNEQFF.

The V and J genes are TRBV4-3 and TRBJ1-2; D gene ambiguous. V lost 1 base and J lost 8, with 8 bases in between. The CDR3 runs to 12 residues. In germline, CDR1 is LGHNA, CDR2 YSLEER. CDR3 region: CASSQGEGGYTF. As DNA, the CDR3 is TGCGCCAGCAGCCAAGGCGAGGGCGGCTACACCTTC.

The gene calls are TRBV9 and TRBJ2-1; D uncertain. The CDR3 length is 13 residues. Deletions cut 4 bases from V and 6 bases from J, with 11 bases between. Germline V gene data show CDR1 as SGDLS and CDR2 as YYNGEE. The CDR3 sequence: CASSPRAFNEQFF. Written as DNA, the CDR3 is TGTGCCAGCAGCCCACGGGCCTTCAATGAGCAGTTCTTC.

The CDR3 sequence is CASDSGANNEQFF. The CDR3 nucleotides read TGTGCCAGCGATAGCGGGGCCAACAATGAGCAGTTCTTC. The chain combines TRBV7-6 with TRBJ2-1, with 8 bases that match TRBD2. Germline V gene data show CDR1 as SGHVS and CDR2 as FNYEAQ. The CDR3 runs 13 residues. Trimming took 8 bases from V and 5 from J; bases not matched to a gene: 5. Complete variable domain (other parts from reference TRBV7-6 and TRBJ2-1): GAGVSQSPRYKVTKRGQDVALRCDPISGHVSLYWYRQALGQGPEFLTYFNYEAQQDKSGLPNDRFSAERPEGSISTLTIQRTEQRDSAMYRCASDSGANNEQFFGPGTRLTVL.

This sequence joins TRBV6-5 and TRBJ2-5, with TRBD2 matching over 7 bases. The CDR3 is 16 residues long. Germline V gives CDR1 MNHEY, CDR2 SVGAGI. Trimming at V came to 0 bases and at J to 1 base, leaving 5 bases not matched to a gene. The chain's CDR3 is CASSYSAGERQETQYF. The CDR3 DNA reads as TGTGCCAGCAGTTACTCGGCGGGGGAGCGCCAAGAGACCCAGTACTTC.

This clone appeared a single time. V gene TRBV7-9 combines with J gene TRBJ2-1, with no clear D. Germline-derived CDR1 and CDR2 are SEHNR and FQNEAQ (reference sequence). The CDR3 spans 15 residues. With 2 bases removed from V and 7 bases from J, the gap between germline ends came to 15 bases. CDR3 DNA sequence: TGTGCCAGCAGCTTAACGAGGTGGGCCGGGAATGAGCAGTTCTTC. Protein product: CASSLTRWAGNEQFF.

The V gene is TRBV27, the J gene TRBJ2-7; D may be TRBD2 (5 bases). This CDR3 comprises 11 residues. V lost 7 bases and J lost 3, with 7 bases in between. The germline V gene encodes CDR1 MNHEY and CDR2 SMNVEV (reference sequence). The CDR3 protein is CASTDYYEQYF. Written as DNA, the CDR3 is TGTGCCAGCACCGACTACTACGAGCAGTACTTC.

In this sample, this clone turned up once. This chain joins TRBV11-2 and TRBJ1-3; 8 nucleotides line up with TRBD1. In germline, CDR1 is SGHAT, CDR2 FQNNGV. V was pared by 5 bases and J by 9 bases, with 3 bases of the junction left unmatched. The CDR3 sequence is 12 residues long. CDR3: CASSPTGGTIYF. CDR3 DNA: TGTGCCAGCAGCCCAACAGGGGGCACCATATATTTT.

V is TRBV5-1 and J is TRBJ2-5; TRBD1 aligns across 7 bases. The CDR3 runs 13 residues. With V trimmed by 7 bases and J by 5 bases, 8 bases remained unmatched. Germline V gives CDR1 SGHRS, CDR2 YFSETQ. CDR3 DNA: TGCGCCAGCTATGACAGGGCTTGGGAGACCCAGTACTTC. Translating it yields CASYDRAWETQYF. The whole variable domain, filled in from reference TRBV5-1 and TRBJ2-5, reads KAGVTQTPRYLIKTRGQQVTLSCSPISGHRSVSWYQQTPGQGLQFLFEYFSETQRNKGNFPGRFSGRQFSNSRSEMNVSTLELGDSALYLCASYDRAWETQYFGPGTRLLVL.

This chain links TRBV29-1 with TRBJ2-5; maybe TRBD2 (5 bases). The CDR3 loop spans 12 amino acids. The V end was cut by 7 bases, the J end by 5 bases, with 14 bases between. Germline-derived CDR1 and CDR2 are SQVTM and ANQGSEA. CDR3 sequence: CSALGSAETQYF. DNA of the CDR3: TGCAGCGCCCTGGGGAGCGCGGAGACCCAGTACTTC.

The gene calls are TRBV4-3 and TRBJ2-1; 7 nucleotides align to TRBD1. The CDR3 consists of 14 residues. V dropped 5 bases and J dropped 2; count of bases not matched to a gene: 3. The germline V gene has CDR1 LGHNA and CDR2 YSLEER. CDR3 protein: CASSRTGAYNEQFF. CDR3 nucleotides: TGCGCCAGCAGCAGGACAGGAGCCTACAATGAGCAGTTCTTC.

The V call is TRBV27, the J call TRBJ1-1; D gene uncertain. V lost 6 bases and J 5 bases, leaving 19 bases between the germline ends. The CDR3 length is 15 residues. Germline CDR1 is MNHEY and CDR2 is SMNVEV (reference sequence). The CDR3 nucleotides read TGTGCCAGCAGGATCCTCGACCCGGTGAGGACTGAAGCTTTCTTT. Protein sequence: CASRILDPVRTEAFF.

The J gene is TRBJ2-1, the V gene TRBV4-3, with D perhaps being TRBD1 or TRBD2 (6 bases each). Germline CDR1 is LGHNA and CDR2 is YSLEER. Trimming left V 5 bases short and J 8 bases short, with 25 bases between. This CDR3 contains 17 residues. CDR3 bases: TGCGCCAGCAGCTCACCAACGGGGGCAGAGGGGTTGGATGAGCAGTTCTTC. As protein: CASSSPTGAEGLDEQFF.

The V call is TRBV19, the J call TRBJ1-2; 7 nucleotides match TRBD1. The germline CDR1 and CDR2 sequences are LNHDA and SQIVND (reference sequence). The ends lost 9 bases at V and 4 bases at J; junction bases unmatched: 11. CDR3 size: 14 residues. This CDR3 reads CASQEGGRGYGYTF. Written as DNA, the CDR3 is TGTGCCAGCCAAGAAGGGGGCCGGGGCTATGGCTACACCTTC.

The chain employs TRBV11-3 and TRBJ2-5; the match to TRBD2 covers 11 bases. The CDR3 runs 16 residues. Germline V gene lookup returns CDR1 SGHNT and CDR2 YENEEA. Losses at the gene ends were 1 base for V and 2 bases for J; bases not matched to a gene: 3. CDR3 coding DNA: TGTGCCAGCAGCTTAGGGGGACTAGCGGTTCAAGAGACCCAGTACTTC. Residues: CASSLGGLAVQETQYF.